This T cell receptor beta chain appears in the sequencing data of a study of blood T cell repertoires in COVID-19. V was shortened by 8 bases and J by 5 bases, with 18 bases between the two germline ends. This CDR3 has 14 amino acids. The V gene's germline CDR1 is MNHEY and CDR2 SMNVEV (reference sequence). TCRdb keeps only in-frame clones here, not all; method: immunoSEQ multiplex PCR. The sample lists tens of thousands of clones, around nine tenths occurring once. The sample was peripheral blood. This chain links TRBV27 with TRBJ2-5; tentatively, D is TRBD1 (8 bases). The receptor comes from a man between 60 and 75 years old with active COVID-19. CDR3 protein: CASQRTGRGETQYF. CDR3 nucleotide sequence: TGTGCCAGCCAAAGGACAGGGCGGGGGGAGACCCAGTACTTC.